Listed below are T cell receptor beta chains from one sample, sequenced in a study of CXCR3-negative and CXCR3-positive naive CD8 T cells. From the 5' RACE reads, TCRdb lists one entry per CDR3 protein and no DNA. The table for this sample gives under 50,000 distinct CDR3 sequences. The sample comprised naive CXCR3- CD8+ T cells from blood. Every receptor here comes from a human donor in good health. Some clones in this sample may be carry-over from other donors' samples. CDR3s include the opening cysteine and the closing phenylalanine or tryptophan. Not every row has a clone size; where given, it reads once, few, many or a size class.

size	V	J	CDR3
.	TRBV5-1	TRBJ2-1	CASSSSWEQFF
.	TRBV27	TRBJ1-6	CASSFGLYNSPLHF
.	TRBV20-1	TRBJ1-1	CSARPGDTEAFF
.	TRBV5-5	TRBJ2-2	CASSLIWQNTGELFF
.	TRBV6-5	TRBJ1-1	CASSLKGNTEAFF
.	TRBV28	TRBJ1-3	CASSRQGTIYF
.	TRBV2	TRBJ1-3	CASNNPGRGLFGNTIYF
.	TRBV4-3	TRBJ2-3	CASSLGTSGRTDTQYF
.	TRBV20-1	TRBJ2-7	CSAGGDRGYEQYF
.	TRBV5-1	TRBJ2-7	CASSFLGGAGDEQYF
.	TRBV28	TRBJ2-1	CASSRGLAGGFNEQFF
.	TRBV4-1	TRBJ1-6	CASSQGRTRGQNSPLHF
.	TRBV9	TRBJ2-1	CASSLGGGTQFFNEQFF
.	TRBV3-1	TRBJ1-6	CASRLGQEYNSPLHF
.	TRBV10-2	TRBJ2-7	CASSYEWDYEQYF
.	TRBV28	TRBJ2-4	CASQQGATKNIQYF
.	TRBV29-1	TRBJ2-7	CSVESGVTYEQYF
.	TRBV30	TRBJ2-1	CAWTRDTYNEQFF
.	TRBV12-3/TRBV12-4	TRBJ1-1	CASSARDRDTEAFF
.	TRBV15	TRBJ2-7	CATSREQDSYEQYF
.	TRBV6-2/TRBV6-3	TRBJ2-2	CASREGQVNTGELFF
.	TRBV30	TRBJ2-2	CAWSVARGGELFF
.	TRBV4-2	TRBJ2-5	CASSQVGTGLLETQYF
.	TRBV20-1	TRBJ2-7	CSARGQGTSYEQYF
.	TRBV4-3	TRBJ2-7	CASSQVGLAYEQYF
.	TRBV4-3	TRBJ2-6	CASSQDLGGSGANVLTF
.	TRBV28	TRBJ1-6	CASSSGGPSYNSPLHF
.	TRBV4-2	TRBJ2-7	CASSQDGTGAYEQYF
.	TRBV30	TRBJ2-7	CAWRGGYSYEQYF
.	TRBV6-5	TRBJ2-1	CASSPQSGGRYNEQFF
.	TRBV21-1	TRBJ2-5	CASSKDRDLTQETQYF
.	TRBV23-1	TRBJ1-1	CASSQPSDDGYTEAFF
.	TRBV7-9	TRBJ2-2	CASSPSMENTGELFF
.	TRBV5-1	TRBJ2-1	CASSLEAGAYNEQFF
.	TRBV29-1	TRBJ2-1	CSVEELRNEQFF
.	TRBV28	TRBJ1-6	CASSSPTGRSNSPLHF
.	TRBV5-6	TRBJ1-1	CASSAGTWNTEAFF
medium-sized	TRBV6-1	TRBJ1-2	CAIASLGGNYGYTF
.	TRBV28	TRBJ1-4	CASSLSFLPGLKNEKLFF
.	TRBV19	TRBJ1-5	CASSLGTAFQPQHF
.	TRBV28	TRBJ1-6	CASTLNRLGNSPLHF
.	TRBV30	TRBJ2-2	CAWSVRDRDTGELFF